This is a list of T cell receptor beta chains from one sample in a study of cytomegalovirus exposure and HLA in healthy donors. TCRdb's table, derived via immunoSEQ multiplex PCR, lists solely in-frame clones and lacks some. In all, the sample yields 60,000 to 65,000 clones. The sequencing input was PBMCs. The receptor set was obtained from a woman between 18 and 29 years old in good health and CMV-seronegative. CDR3s include the opening cysteine and the closing phenylalanine or tryptophan. Fields, in order: J gene, D gene, V gene, CDR3 DNA, CDR3 protein. D genes are given only for firm matches.

J: TRBJ2-3
D: TRBD2
V: TRBV7-2
DNA: TGTGCCAGCAGCTTAGAAGGTAGCGGGGGGGCTCATACGCAGTATTTT
CDR3: CASSLEGSGGAHTQYF

J: TRBJ1-2
D: TRBD1
V: TRBV6-6
DNA: TGTGCCAGCAGTTATCACTGGACAGGGGGAGACTATGGCTACACCTTC
CDR3: CASSYHWTGGDYGYTF

J: TRBJ2-1
D: TRBD1
V: TRBV7-9
DNA: TGTGCCAGCAGCCTTTTAGTGGGGGACAGGCAGTTCTTC
CDR3: CASSLLVGDRQFF

J: TRBJ1-5
D: -
V: TRBV6-6
DNA: TGTGCCAGCAGACAGGGTCATCAGCCCCAGCATTTT
CDR3: CASRQGHQPQHF

J: TRBJ1-2
D: -
V: TRBV27
DNA: TGTGCCAGCAGTTTAGGTTCTTTCGCGGAGAACTACACCTTC
CDR3: CASSLGSFAENYTF

J: TRBJ2-7
D: TRBD2
V: TRBV11-3
DNA: TGTGCCAGCAGAGCTAGCGGGGGGGGATACGAGCAGTACTTC
CDR3: CASRASGGGYEQYF

J: TRBJ1-1
D: TRBD1
V: TRBV5-1
DNA: TGCGCCAGCAGCTTCCAGGGGGAGAATGAAGCTTTCTTT
CDR3: CASSFQGENEAFF

J: TRBJ1-1
D: -
V: TRBV21-1
DNA: TGTGCCAGCAGCGCTCTCGGGGGGGAGGCTGAGATGAACACTGAAGCTTTCTTT
CDR3: CASSALGGEAEMNTEAFF

J: TRBJ2-7
D: TRBD1
V: TRBV5-1
DNA: TGCGCCAGCAGCTGGGGGACAGGAGCGCAGTACTTC
CDR3: CASSWGTGAQYF

J: TRBJ1-1
D: -
V: TRBV29-1
DNA: TGCAGCGCTTCAGCGAACACTGAAGATTTCTTT
CDR3: CSASANTEDFF

J: TRBJ2-7
D: TRBD1
V: TRBV25-1
DNA: TGTGCCAGCAGTGGGGGACAGGAAAGCTCCTACGAGCAGTACTTC
CDR3: CASSGGQESSYEQYF

J: TRBJ1-4
D: TRBD1
V: TRBV4-1
DNA: TGCGCCAGCAGCCAAGAGGAGGTCGGGACAGGGGAAGAAAAACTGTTTTTT
CDR3: CASSQEEVGTGEEKLFF

J: TRBJ2-5
D: -
V: TRBV19
DNA: TGTGCCAGTAGTCAGGGATACCAAGAGACCCAGTACTTC
CDR3: CASSQGYQETQYF

J: TRBJ1-2
D: -
V: TRBV19
DNA: TGTGCAAGTATGGGGCAGGGGCTAGACTATGGCTACACCTTC
CDR3: CASMGQGLDYGYTF

J: TRBJ2-1
D: -
V: TRBV13
DNA: TGTGCCAGCAGCAATCCGCGGGTCCAGGCCAATGAGCAGTTCTTC
CDR3: CASSNPRVQANEQFF

J: TRBJ1-2
D: -
V: TRBV5-4
DNA: TGTGCCAGCAGCTTGGGAGGCGTGGGCTATGGCTACACCTTC
CDR3: CASSLGGVGYGYTF

J: TRBJ2-3
D: -
V: TRBV19
DNA: TGTGCCAGTAGTGATGGAGGTGGGGATACGCAGTATTTT
CDR3: CASSDGGGDTQYF

J: TRBJ1-1
D: -
V: TRBV5-1
DNA: TGCGCCAGCAGCTTGGGGGTGGAGGCAGATTTTGAAGCTTTCTTT
CDR3: CASSLGVEADFEAFF

J: TRBJ1-2
D: -
V: TRBV25-1
DNA: TGTGCCAGCAGTGAAAGGGGGAACAACTATGGCTACACCTTC
CDR3: CASSERGNNYGYTF

J: TRBJ2-3
D: TRBD2
V: TRBV29-1
DNA: TGCAGCGTTGGAGGGAGGGTTAACACAGATACGCAGTATTTT
CDR3: CSVGGRVNTDTQYF

J: TRBJ2-5
D: TRBD2
V: TRBV6-4
DNA: TGTGCCAGCAGTGACTCTAGCGGGGGGGCAGAGACCCAGTACTTC
CDR3: CASSDSSGGAETQYF

J: TRBJ2-5
D: -
V: TRBV29-1
DNA: TGCAGCGTGGCACAGGGTCAAGAGACCCAGTACTTC
CDR3: CSVAQGQETQYF

J: TRBJ2-3
D: TRBD2
V: TRBV6-5
DNA: TGTGCCAGCAGCCCTTCACTAGCGGGGGGGAATACGCAGTATTTT
CDR3: CASSPSLAGGNTQYF

J: TRBJ1-1
D: -
V: TRBV30
DNA: TGTGCCTGGAACAGCCCTGAAGCTTTCTTT
CDR3: CAWNSPEAFF